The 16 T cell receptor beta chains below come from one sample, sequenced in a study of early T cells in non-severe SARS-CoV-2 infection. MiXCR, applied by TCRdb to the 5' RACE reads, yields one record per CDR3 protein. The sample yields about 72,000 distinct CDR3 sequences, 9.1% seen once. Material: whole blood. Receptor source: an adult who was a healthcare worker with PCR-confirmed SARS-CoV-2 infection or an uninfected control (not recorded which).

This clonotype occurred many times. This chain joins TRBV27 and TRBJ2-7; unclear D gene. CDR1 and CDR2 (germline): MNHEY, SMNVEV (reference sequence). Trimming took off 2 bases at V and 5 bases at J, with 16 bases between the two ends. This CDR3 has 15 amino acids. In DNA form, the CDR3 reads TGTGCCAGCAGTTTAATTGGAGAGGATGGCGACGAGCAGTACTTC. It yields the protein CASSLIGEDGDEQYF.

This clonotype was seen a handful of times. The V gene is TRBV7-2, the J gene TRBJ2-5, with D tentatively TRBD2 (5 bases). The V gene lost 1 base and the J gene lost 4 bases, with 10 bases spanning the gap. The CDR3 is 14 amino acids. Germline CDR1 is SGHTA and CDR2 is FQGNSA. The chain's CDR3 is CASSLDLGAETQYF. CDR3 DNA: TGTGCCAGCAGCTTAGACCTGGGAGCAGAGACCCAGTACTTC.

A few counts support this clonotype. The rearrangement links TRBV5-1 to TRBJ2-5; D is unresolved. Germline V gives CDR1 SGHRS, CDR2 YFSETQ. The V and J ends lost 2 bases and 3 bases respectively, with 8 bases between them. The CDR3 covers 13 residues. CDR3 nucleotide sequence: TGCGCCAGCAGCTTAAAAATGAAAGAGACCCAGTACTTC. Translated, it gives CASSLKMKETQYF.

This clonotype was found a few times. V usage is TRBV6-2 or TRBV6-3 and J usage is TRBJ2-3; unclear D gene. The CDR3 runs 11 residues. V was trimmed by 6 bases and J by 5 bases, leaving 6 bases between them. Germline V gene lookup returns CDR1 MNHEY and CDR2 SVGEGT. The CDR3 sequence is CASSRLDTQYF. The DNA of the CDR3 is TGTGCCAGCAGCCGACTAGATACGCAGTATTTT.

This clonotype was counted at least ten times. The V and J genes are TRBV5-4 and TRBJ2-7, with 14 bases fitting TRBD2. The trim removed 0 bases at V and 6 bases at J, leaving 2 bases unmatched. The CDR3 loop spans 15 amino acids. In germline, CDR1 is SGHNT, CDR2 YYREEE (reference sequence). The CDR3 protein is CASSLDGLAGGEQYF. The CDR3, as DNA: TGTGCCAGCAGCTTGGACGGACTAGCGGGAGGCGAGCAGTACTTC.

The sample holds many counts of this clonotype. CDR3 coding DNA: TGTGCCATTGAAGCTCGACAGGGTTCCGGGGCCAACGTCCTGACTTTC. This gives the protein CAIEARQGSGANVLTF. The rearrangement uses TRBV6-5 and TRBJ2-6; 7 bases are a match to TRBD1. With V trimmed by 10 bases and J by 4 bases, 13 bases remained unmatched. CDR3 length: 16 amino acids. Germline V gives CDR1 MNHEY, CDR2 SVGAGI.

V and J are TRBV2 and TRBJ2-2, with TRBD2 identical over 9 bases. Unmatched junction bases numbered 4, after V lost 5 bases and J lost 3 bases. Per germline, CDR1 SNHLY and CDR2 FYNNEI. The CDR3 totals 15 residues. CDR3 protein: CASSTGTSYTGELFF. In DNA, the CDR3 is TGTGCCAGCAGTACCGGGACTAGCTACACCGGGGAGCTGTTTTTT. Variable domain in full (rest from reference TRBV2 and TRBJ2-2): EPEVTQTPSHQVTQMGQEVILRCVPISNHLYFYWYRQILGQKVEFLVSFYNNEISEKSEIFDDQFSVERPDGSNFTLKIRSTKLEDSAMYFCASSTGTSYTGELFFGEGSRLTVL.

The CDR3 protein is CASSPPLEADLYYEQYF. The DNA of the CDR3 is TGTGCCAGCTCACCCCCGTTGGAGGCAGACCTATACTACGAGCAGTACTTC. V and J are TRBV18 and TRBJ2-7; TRBD2 might be the D (5 bases). Germline values: CDR1 KGHSH, CDR2 LQKENI. There are 17 residues in the CDR3. V dropped 3 bases and J dropped 3 bases, with 21 bases sitting between them.

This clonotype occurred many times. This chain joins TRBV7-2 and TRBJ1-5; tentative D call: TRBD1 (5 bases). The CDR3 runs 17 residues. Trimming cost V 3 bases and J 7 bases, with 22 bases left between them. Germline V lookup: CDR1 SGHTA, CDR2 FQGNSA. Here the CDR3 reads CASSLGRGDGRVQPQHF. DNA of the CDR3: TGTGCCAGCAGCTTGGGGAGGGGAGACGGGCGGGTGCAGCCCCAGCATTTT.

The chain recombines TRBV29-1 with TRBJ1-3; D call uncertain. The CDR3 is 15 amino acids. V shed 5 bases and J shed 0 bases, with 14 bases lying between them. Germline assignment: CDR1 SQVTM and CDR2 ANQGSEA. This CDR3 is CSVLTPQSSGNTIYF. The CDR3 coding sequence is TGCAGCGTTTTGACACCCCAGAGCTCTGGAAACACCATATATTTT.

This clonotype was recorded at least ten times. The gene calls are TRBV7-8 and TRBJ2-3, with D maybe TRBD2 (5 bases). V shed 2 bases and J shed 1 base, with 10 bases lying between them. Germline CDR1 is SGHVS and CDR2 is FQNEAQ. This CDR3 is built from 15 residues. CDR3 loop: CASSLQWGGTDTQYF. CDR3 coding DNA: TGTGCCAGCAGCTTACAGTGGGGAGGCACAGATACGCAGTATTTT.

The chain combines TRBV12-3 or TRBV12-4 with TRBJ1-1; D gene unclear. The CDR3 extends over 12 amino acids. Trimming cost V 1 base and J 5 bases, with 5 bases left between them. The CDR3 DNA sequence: TGTGCCAGCAGTTTAGGGGCGACTGAAGCTTTCTTT. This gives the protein CASSLGATEAFF.

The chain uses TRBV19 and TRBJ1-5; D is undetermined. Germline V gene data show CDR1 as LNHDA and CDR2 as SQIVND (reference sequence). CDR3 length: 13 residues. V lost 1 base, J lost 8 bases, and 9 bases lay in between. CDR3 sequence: CASSIGDPKPQHF. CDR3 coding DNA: TGTGCCAGTAGTATAGGGGATCCAAAGCCCCAGCATTTT.

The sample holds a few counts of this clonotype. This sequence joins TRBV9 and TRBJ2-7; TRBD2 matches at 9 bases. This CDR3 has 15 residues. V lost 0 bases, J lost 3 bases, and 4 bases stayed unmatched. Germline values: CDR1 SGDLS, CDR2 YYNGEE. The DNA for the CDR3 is TGTGCCAGCAGCGTAGCACTAGCGGGTCTCTACGAGCAGTACTTC. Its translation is CASSVALAGLYEQYF.

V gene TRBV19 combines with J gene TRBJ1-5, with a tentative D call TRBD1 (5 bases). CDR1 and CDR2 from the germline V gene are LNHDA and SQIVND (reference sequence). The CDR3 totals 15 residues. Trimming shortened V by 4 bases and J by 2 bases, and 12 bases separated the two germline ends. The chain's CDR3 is CASSRIDRGNQPQHF. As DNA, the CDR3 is TGTGCCAGTAGTAGGATTGACAGAGGCAATCAGCCCCAGCATTTT.

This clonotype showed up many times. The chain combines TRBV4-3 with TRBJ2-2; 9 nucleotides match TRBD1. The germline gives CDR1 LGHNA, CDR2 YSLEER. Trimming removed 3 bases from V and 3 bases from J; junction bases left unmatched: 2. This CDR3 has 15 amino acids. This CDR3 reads CASSHRQGDTGELFF. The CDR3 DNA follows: TGCGCCAGCAGCCACCGACAGGGGGACACCGGGGAGCTGTTTTTT.